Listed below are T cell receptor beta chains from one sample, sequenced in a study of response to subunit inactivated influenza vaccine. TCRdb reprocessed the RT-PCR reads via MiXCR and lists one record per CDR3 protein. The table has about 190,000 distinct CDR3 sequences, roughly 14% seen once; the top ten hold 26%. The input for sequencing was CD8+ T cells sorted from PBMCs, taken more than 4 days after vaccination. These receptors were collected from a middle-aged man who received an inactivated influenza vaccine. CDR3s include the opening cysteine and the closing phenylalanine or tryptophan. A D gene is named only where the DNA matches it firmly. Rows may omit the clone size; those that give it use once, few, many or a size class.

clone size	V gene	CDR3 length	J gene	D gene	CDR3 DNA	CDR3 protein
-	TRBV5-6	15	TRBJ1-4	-	TGTGCCAGCAGCTTGTCAGGGGAGGAGATTGAAAAACTGTTTTTT	CASSLSGEEIEKLFF
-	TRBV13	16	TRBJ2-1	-	TGTGCCAGCAGCCCCCGTGGAAGGGGGGGCTACAATGAGCAGTTCTTC	CASSPRGRGGYNEQFF
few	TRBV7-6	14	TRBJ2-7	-	TGTGCCAGCAGCTTAGCGCTGGGACCCTACGAGCAGTACTTC	CASSLALGPYEQYF
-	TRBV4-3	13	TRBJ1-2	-	TGCGCCAGCAGCCAAGTCGACAATGGTGGCTACACCTTC	CASSQVDNGGYTF
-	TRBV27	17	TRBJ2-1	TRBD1	TGTGCCAGCAGTTTGTCGACAGGGGGTCTTAATCTCAATGAGCAGTTCTTC	CASSLSTGGLNLNEQFF
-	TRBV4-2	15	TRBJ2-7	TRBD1	TGTGCCAGCAGCCAAATTACAGGGGGCTCCTACGAGCAGTACTTC	CASSQITGGSYEQYF
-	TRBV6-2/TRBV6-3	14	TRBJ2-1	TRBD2	TGTGCCAGCAGTCTTAGCGGGAGGGCAAGTGAGCAGTTCTTC	CASSLSGRASEQFF
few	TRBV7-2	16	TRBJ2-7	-	TGTGCCAGCAGCTCCGCGCGGCACACCGATTCCTACGAGCAGTACTTC	CASSSARHTDSYEQYF
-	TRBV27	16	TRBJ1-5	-	TGTGCCAGCAGTTTCCGGTTCGAGGCGAACAATCAGCCCCAGCATTTT	CASSFRFEANNQPQHF
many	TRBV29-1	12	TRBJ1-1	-	TGCAGCGTAAAGGTCTTACACACTGAAGCTTTCTTT	CSVKVLHTEAFF
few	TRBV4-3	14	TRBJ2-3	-	TGCGCCAGCAGCCAAGGAGCAATCACGGATACGCAGTATTTT	CASSQGAITDTQYF
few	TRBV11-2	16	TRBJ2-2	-	TGTGCCAGCAGCTTCCTGACTCTCGGGGACACCGGGGAGCTGTTTTTT	CASSFLTLGDTGELFF
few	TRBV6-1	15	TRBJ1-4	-	TGTGCCAGCAGCCCCTACAGGGTACCTAATGAAAAACTGTTTTTT	CASSPYRVPNEKLFF
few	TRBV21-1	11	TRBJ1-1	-	TGTGCCGGTGATCCAGTTAGTGAAGCTTTCTTT	CAGDPVSEAFF
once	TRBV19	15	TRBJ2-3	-	TGTGCCAGCCAAAAACAGGGCTTTAGCACAGATACGCAGTATTTT	CASQKQGFSTDTQYF
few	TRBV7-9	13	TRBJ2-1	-	TGTGCCAGCAGCTCCACTAGCACCCATGAGCAGTTCTTC	CASSSTSTHEQFF
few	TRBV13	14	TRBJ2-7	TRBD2	TGTGCCAGCAGCTCACGAGGAGCGGGAGACGAGCAGTACTTC	CASSSRGAGDEQYF
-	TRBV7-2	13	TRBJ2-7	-	TGTGCCAGCAGCTTTATCGGGTCCTACGAGCAGTACTTC	CASSFIGSYEQYF
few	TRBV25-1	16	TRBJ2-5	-	TGTGCCAGCAGTGAATTTAGAGGGTACTGGGCAGAGACCCAGTACTTC	CASSEFRGYWAETQYF
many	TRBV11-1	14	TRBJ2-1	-	TGTGCCAGCACGACGGCTAGCTCCTACAATGAGCAGTTCTTC	CASTTASSYNEQFF
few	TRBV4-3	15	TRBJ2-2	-	TGCGCCAGCAGCCAAGATGTAGGAGGGCACGGGGAGCTGTTTTTT	CASSQDVGGHGELFF
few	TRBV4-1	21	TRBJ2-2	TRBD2	TGCGCCAGCAGCCGAGCCATTCGGCCCTTTGGCGGGAGGGCGAACACCGGGGAGCTGTTTTTT	CASSRAIRPFGGRANTGELFF
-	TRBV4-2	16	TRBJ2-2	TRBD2	TGTGCCAGCAGCCAAGCAGGAGCGGGAGTACCCGGGGAGCTGTTTTTT	CASSQAGAGVPGELFF
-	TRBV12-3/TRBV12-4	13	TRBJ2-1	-	TGTGCCAGCAGTTTCGCACAAGGGGGTGAGCAGTTCTTC	CASSFAQGGEQFF
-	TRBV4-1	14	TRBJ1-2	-	TGCGCCAGCAGCCAAATTGACCTTAACTATGGCTACACCTTC	CASSQIDLNYGYTF
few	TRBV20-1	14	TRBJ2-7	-	TGCAGTGCTAGATATCCCCGACAGATCTACGAGCAGTACTTC	CSARYPRQIYEQYF
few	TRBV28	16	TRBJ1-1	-	TGTGCCAGCAGTCGCCAGGGGTCCTGGGTGGGTTCTGAAGCTTTCTTT	CASSRQGSWVGSEAFF
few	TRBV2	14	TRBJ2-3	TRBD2	TGTGCCAGCGTGAGGGGACTAGAAGTAGATACGCAGTATTTT	CASVRGLEVDTQYF
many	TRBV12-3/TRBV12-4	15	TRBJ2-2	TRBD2	TGTGCCAGCAGTTCTAGCGGGGGGTTCACCGGGGAGCTGTTTTTT	CASSSSGGFTGELFF
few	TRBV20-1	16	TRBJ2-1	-	TGCAGTGCTAGAGATGTGCGACTAGACTCCTACAATGAGCAGTTCTTC	CSARDVRLDSYNEQFF
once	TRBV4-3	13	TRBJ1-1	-	TGCGCCAGCAGCCGAAACGGGAACACTGAAGCTTTCTTT	CASSRNGNTEAFF
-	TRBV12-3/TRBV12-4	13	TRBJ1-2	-	TGTGCCAGCAGTGAGCCCCGACAGGAGGGCTACACCTTC	CASSEPRQEGYTF
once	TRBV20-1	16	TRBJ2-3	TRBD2	TGCTGTGCTATAGGACTAGCGGGAGGACGCACAGATACGCAGTATTTT	CCAIGLAGGRTDTQYF
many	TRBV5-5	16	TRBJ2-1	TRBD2	TGTGCCAGCAGCTTGGAGGGACTAGCGGTATACAATGAGCAGTTCTTC	CASSLEGLAVYNEQFF
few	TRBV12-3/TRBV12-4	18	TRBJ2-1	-	TGTGCCAGCAGGCCCGCTATTTTACAGGCCGCCTCCTACAATGAGCAGTTCTTC	CASRPAILQAASYNEQFF
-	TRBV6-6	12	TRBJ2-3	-	TGTGCCAGCAGTCCTCTAGCCGATACGCAGTATTTT	CASSPLADTQYF
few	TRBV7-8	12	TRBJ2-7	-	TGTGCCAGCGGGGAGACTAGCTACGAGCAGTACTTC	CASGETSYEQYF
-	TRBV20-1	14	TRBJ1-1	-	TGCAGTGCTAGAGATTCGTACGGGAACACTGAAGCTTTCTTT	CSARDSYGNTEAFF
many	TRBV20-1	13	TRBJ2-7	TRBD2	TGCAGTGCTAGAAAGCGGGAGACTTACGAGCAGTACTTC	CSARKRETYEQYF